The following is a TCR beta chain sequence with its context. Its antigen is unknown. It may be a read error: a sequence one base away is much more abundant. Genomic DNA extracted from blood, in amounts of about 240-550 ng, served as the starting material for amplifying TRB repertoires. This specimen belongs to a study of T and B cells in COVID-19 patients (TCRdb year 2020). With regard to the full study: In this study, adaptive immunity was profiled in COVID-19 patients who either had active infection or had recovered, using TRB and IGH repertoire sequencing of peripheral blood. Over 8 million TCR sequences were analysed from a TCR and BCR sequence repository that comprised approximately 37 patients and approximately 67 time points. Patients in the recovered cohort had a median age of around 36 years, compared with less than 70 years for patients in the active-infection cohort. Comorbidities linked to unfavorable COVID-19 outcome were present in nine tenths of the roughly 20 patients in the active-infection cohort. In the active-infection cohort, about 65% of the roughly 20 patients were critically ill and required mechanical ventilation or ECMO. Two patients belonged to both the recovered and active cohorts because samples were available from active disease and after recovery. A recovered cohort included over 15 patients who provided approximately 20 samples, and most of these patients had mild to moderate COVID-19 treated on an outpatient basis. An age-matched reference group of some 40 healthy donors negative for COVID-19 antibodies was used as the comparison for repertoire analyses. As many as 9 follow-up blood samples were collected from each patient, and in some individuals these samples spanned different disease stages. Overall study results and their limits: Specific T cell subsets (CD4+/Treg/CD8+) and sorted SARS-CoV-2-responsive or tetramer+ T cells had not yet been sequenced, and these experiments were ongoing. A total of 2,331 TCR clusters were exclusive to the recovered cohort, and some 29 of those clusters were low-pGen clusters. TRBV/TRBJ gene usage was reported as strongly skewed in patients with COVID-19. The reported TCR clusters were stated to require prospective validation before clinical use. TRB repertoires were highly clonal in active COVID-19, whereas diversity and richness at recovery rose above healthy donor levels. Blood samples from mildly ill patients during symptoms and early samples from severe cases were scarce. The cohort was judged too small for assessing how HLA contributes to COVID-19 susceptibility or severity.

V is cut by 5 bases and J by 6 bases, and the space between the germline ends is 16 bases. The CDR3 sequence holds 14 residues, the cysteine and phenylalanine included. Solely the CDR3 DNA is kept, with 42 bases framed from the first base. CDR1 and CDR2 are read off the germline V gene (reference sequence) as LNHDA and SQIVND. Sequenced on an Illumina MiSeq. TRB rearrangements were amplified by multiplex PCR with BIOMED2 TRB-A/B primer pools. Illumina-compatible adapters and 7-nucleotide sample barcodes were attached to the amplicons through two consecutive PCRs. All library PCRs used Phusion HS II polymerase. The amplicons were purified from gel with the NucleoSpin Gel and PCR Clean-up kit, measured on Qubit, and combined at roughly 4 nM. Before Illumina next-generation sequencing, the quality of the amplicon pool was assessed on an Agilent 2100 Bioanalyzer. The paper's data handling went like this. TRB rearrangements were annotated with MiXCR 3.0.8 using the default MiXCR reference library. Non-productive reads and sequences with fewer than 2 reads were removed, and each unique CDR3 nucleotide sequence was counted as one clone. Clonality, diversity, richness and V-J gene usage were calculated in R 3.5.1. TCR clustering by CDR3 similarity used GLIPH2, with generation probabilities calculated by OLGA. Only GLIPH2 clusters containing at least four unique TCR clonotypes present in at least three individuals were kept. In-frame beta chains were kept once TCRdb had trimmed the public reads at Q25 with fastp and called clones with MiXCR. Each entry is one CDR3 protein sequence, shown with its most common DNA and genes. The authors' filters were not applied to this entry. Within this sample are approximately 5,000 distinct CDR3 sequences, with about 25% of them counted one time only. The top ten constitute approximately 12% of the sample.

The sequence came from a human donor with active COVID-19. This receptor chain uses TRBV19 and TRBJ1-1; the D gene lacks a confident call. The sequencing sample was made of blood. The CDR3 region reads CASSVLGGEAEAFF. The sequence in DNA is TGTGCCAGTAGTGTCCTGGGTGGGGAGGCTGAAGCTTTCTTT.